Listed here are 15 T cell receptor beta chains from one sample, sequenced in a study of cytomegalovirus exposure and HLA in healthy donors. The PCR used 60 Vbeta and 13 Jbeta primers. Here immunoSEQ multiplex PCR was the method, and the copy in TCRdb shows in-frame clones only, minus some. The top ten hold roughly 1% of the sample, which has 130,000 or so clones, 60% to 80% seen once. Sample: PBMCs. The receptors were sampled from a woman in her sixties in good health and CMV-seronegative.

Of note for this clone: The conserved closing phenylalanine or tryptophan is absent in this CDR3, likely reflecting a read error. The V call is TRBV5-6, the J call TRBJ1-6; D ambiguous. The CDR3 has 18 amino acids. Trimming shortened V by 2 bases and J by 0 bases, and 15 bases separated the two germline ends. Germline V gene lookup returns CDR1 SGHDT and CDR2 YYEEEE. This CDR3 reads CASSFRQAGPSYNSPLHL. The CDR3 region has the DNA TGTGCCAGCAGCTTTCGCCAGGCGGGTCCCTCCTATAATTCACCCCTCCACCTT.

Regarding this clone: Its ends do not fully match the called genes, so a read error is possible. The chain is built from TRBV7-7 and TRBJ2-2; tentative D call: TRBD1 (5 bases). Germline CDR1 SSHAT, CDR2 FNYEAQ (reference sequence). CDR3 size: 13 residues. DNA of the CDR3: TGTGCTAGCAGCCCGACAGTTACCGGGGAGCTGTTTTTT. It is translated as CASSPTVTGELFF.

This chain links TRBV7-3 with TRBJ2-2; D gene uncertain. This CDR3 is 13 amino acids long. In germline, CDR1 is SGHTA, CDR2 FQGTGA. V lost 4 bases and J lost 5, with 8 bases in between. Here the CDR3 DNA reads TGTGCCAGCAGCTCCCGGAGTACCGGGGAGCTGTTTTTT. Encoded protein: CASSSRSTGELFF. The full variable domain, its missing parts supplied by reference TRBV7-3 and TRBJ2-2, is GAGVSQTPSNKVTEKGKYVELRCDPISGHTALYWYRQSLGQGPEFLIYFQGTGAADDSGLPNDRFFAVRPEGSVSTLKIQRTERGDSAVYLCASSSRSTGELFFGEGSRLTVL.

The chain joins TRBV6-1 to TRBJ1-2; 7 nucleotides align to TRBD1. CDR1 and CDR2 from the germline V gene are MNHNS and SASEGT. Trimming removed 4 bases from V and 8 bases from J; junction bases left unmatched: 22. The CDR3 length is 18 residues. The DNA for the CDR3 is TGTGCCAGCAGTGGTGGCCGGTTATTAGACAGGGAATATGGAGGCTACACCTTC. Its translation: CASSGGRLLDREYGGYTF.

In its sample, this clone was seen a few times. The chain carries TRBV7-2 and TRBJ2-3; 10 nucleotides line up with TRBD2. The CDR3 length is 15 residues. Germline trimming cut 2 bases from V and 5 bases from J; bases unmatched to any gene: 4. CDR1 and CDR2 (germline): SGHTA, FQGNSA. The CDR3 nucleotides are TGTGCCAGCAGCTTAATCAGCGGGGGGGTAGATACGCAGTATTTT. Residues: CASSLISGGVDTQYF. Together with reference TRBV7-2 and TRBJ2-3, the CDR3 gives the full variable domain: GAGVSQSPSNKVTEKGKDVELRCDPISGHTALYWYRQSLGQGLEFLIYFQGNSAPDKSGLPSDRFSAERTGGSVSTLTIQRTQQEDSAVYLCASSLISGGVDTQYFGPGTRLTVL.

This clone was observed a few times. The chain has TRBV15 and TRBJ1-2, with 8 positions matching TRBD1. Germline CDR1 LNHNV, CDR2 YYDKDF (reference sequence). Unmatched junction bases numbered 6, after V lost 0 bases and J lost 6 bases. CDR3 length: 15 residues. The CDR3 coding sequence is TGTGCCACCAGCAGAGATCGAGACAGGGGACATGGCTACACCTTC. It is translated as CATSRDRDRGHGYTF.

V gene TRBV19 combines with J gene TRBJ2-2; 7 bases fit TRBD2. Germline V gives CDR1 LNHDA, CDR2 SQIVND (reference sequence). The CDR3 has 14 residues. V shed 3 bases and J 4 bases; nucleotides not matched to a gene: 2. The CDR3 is CASSMGRVTGELFF. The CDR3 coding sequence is TGTGCCAGTAGTATGGGGAGGGTCACCGGGGAGCTGTTTTTT.

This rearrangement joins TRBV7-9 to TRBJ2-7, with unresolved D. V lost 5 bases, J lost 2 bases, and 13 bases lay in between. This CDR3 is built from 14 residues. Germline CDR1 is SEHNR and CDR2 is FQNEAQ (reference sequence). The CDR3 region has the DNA TGTGCCAGCAGCCACCATTCCCAGGCCTACGAGCAGTACTTC. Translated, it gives CASSHHSQAYEQYF.

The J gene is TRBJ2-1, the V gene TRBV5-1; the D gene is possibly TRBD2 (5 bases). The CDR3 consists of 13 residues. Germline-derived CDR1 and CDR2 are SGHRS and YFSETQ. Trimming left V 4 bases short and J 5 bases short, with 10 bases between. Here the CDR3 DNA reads TGCGCCAGCAGCCCAACTAGGGACAATGAGCAGTTCTTC. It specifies CASSPTRDNEQFF.

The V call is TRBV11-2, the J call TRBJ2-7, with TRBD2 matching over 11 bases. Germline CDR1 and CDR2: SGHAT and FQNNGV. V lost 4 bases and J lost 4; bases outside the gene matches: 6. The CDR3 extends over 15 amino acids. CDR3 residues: CASSYTSGSSYEQYF. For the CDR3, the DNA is TGTGCCAGCAGCTATACTAGCGGGAGTTCGTACGAGCAGTACTTC.

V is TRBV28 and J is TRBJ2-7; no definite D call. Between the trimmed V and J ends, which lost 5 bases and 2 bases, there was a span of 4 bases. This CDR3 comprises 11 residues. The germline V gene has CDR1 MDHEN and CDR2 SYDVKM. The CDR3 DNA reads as TGTGCCAGCAGTACAGCCTACGAGCAGTACTTC. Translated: CASSTAYEQYF. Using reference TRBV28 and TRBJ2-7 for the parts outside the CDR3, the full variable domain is DVKVTQSSRYLVKRTGEKVFLECVQDMDHENMFWYRQDPGLGLRLIYFSYDVKMKEKGDIPEGYSVSREKKERFSLILESASTNQTSMYLCASSTAYEQYFGPGTRLTVT.

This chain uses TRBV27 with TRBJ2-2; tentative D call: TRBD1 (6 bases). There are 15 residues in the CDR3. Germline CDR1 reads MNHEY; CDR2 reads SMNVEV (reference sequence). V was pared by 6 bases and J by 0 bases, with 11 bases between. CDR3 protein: CASRSSGANTGELFF. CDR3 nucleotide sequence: TGTGCCAGCAGATCCTCAGGGGCGAACACCGGGGAGCTGTTTTTT.

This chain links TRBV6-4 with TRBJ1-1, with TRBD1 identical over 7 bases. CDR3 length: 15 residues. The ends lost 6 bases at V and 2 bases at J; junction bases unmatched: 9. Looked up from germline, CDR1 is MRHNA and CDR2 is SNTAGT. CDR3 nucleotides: TGTGCCAGCAGAGACCTGGGGACAGAAAACACTGAAGCTTTCTTT. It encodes CASRDLGTENTEAFF.

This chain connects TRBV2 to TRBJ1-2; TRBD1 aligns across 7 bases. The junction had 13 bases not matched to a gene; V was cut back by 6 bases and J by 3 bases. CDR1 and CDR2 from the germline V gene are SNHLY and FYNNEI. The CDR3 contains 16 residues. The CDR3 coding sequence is TGTGCCAGCAGACTACCGGGACAGAACTCCTACTATGGCTACACCTTC. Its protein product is CASRLPGQNSYYGYTF.

The CDR3 protein is CSAEQGVEAFF. The CDR3 DNA reads as TGCAGTGCCGAACAGGGGGTTGAAGCTTTCTTT. The chain carries TRBV20-1 and TRBJ1-1; 8 bases agree with TRBD1. V shed 6 bases, J shed 7 bases, and the junction held 4 bases outside the gene matches. Germline V CDR1 and CDR2: DFQATT, SNEGSKA (reference sequence). This CDR3 comprises 11 residues.